This T cell receptor beta chain was recorded in a study of blood T cell repertoires in COVID-19. Study information: Whether acute or convalescent, the COVID-19 samples came from the United States, Italy and Spain.

CDR1 is KGHDR, CDR2 SFDVKD, per germline. Germline trimming cut 4 bases from V and 5 bases from J; bases unmatched to any gene: 9. The CDR3 runs 17 residues. The data were produced by immunoSEQ multiplex PCR, yet TCRdb's version contains in-frame clones alone and is incomplete. The repertoire holds around 300,000 clones, roughly 87% seen once, with approximately 1% in the top ten. The TCR originated in a woman aged 25-40 years who had recovered from COVID-19. The material sequenced was PBMCs or T cells enriched from blood (not recorded which). This chain links TRBV24-1 with TRBJ2-1; 11 positions agree with TRBD2. The CDR3 region has the DNA TGTGCCACCAGTGAGCCGTCCGGGACTAGCGGAGACAATGAGCAGTTCTTC. This codes for CATSEPSGTSGDNEQFF.